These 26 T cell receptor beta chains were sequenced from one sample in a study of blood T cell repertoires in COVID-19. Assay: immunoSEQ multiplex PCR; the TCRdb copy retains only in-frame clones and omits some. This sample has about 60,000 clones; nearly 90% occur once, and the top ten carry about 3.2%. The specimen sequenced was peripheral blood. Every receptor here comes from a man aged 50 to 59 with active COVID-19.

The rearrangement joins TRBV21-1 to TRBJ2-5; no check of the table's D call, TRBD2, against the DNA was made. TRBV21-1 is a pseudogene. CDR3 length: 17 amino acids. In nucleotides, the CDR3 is TGTGCCAGCAGCAAAGGACTAGCGGGGGGAGGTTGCGAGACCCAGTACTTC. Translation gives CASSKGLAGGGCETQYF.

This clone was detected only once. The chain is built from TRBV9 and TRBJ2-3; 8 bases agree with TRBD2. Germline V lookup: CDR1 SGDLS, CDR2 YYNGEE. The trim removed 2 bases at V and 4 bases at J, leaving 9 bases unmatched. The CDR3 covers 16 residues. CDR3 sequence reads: CASSVLDGGAADTQYF. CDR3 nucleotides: TGTGCCAGCAGCGTCCTTGACGGGGGGGCAGCAGATACGCAGTATTTT.

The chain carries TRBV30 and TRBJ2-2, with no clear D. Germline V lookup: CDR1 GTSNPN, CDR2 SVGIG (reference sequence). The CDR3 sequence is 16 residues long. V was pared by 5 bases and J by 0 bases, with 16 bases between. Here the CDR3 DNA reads TGTGCCTGGGGGAAGAGTCCTTACGCGAACACCGGGGAGCTGTTTTTT. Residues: CAWGKSPYANTGELFF.

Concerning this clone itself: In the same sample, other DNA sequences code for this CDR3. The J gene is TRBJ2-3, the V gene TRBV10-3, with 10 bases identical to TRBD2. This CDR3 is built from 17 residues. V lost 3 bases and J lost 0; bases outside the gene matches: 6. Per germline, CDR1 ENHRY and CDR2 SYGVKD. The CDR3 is CAISETSGATSTDTQYF. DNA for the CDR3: TGTGCCATCAGTGAAACTAGCGGGGCGACGAGCACAGATACGCAGTATTTT.

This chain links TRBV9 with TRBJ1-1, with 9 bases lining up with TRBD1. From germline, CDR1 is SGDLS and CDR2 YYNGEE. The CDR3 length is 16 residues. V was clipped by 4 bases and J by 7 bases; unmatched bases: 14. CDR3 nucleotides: TGTGCCAGCAGCCCTAGTATCACAGGGGGCCCTTATGAAGCTTTCTTT. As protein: CASSPSITGGPYEAFF.

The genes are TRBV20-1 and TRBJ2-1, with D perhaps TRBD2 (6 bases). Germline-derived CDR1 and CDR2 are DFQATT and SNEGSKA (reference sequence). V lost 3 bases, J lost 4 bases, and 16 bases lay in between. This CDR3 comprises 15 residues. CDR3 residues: CSASDPVGGYNEQFF. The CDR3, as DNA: TGCAGTGCTAGTGACCCAGTGGGGGGATACAATGAGCAGTTCTTC.

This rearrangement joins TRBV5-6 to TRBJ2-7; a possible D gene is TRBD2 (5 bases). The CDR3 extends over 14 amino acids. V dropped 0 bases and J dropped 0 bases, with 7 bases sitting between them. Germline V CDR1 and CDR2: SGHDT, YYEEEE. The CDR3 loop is CASSLGGNSYEQYF. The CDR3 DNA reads TGTGCCAGCAGCTTGGGAGGGAACTCCTACGAGCAGTACTTC.

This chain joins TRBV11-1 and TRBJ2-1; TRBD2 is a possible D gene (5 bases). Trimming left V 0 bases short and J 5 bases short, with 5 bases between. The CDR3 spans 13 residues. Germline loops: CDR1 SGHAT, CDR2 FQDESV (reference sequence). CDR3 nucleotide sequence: TGTGCCAGCAGCTTAGCACTAGACAATGAGCAGTTCTTC. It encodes CASSLALDNEQFF.

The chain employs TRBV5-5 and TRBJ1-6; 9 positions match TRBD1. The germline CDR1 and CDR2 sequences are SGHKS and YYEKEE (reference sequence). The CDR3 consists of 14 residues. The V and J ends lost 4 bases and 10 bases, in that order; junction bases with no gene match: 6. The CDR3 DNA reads TGTGCCAGCAGCCCATGGACAGGGGTCTCACCCCTCCACTTT. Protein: CASSPWTGVSPLHF.

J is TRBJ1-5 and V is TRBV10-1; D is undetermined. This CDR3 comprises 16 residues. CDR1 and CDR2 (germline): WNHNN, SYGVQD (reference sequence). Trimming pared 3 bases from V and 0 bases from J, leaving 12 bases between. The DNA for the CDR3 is TGCGCCAGCAGTGACTCTATACGGGTTAGCAATCAGCCCCAGCATTTT. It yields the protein CASSDSIRVSNQPQHF.

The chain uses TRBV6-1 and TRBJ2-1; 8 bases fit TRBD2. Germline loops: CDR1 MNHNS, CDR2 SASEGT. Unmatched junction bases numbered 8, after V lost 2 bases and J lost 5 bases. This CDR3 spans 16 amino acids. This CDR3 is CASSESLLAGNNEQFF. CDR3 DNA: TGTGCCAGCAGTGAATCACTTCTAGCGGGTAACAATGAGCAGTTCTTC.

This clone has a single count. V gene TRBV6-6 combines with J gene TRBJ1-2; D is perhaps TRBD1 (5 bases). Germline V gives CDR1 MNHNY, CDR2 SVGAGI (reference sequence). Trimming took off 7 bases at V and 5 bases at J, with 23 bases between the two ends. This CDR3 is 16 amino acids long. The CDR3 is CASIPNPGGATYGYTF. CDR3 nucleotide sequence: TGTGCCAGCATTCCGAACCCAGGAGGGGCAACATATGGCTACACCTTC.

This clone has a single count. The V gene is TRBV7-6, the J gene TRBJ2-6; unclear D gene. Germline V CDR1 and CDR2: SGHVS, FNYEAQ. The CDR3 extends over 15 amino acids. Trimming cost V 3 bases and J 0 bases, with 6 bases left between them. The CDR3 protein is CASSFPFSGANVLTF. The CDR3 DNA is TGTGCCAGCAGCTTCCCATTCTCTGGGGCCAACGTCCTGACTTTC. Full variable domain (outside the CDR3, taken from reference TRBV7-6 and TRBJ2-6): GAGVSQSPRYKVTKRGQDVALRCDPISGHVSLYWYRQALGQGPEFLTYFNYEAQQDKSGLPNDRFSAERPEGSISTLTIQRTEQRDSAMYRCASSFPFSGANVLTFGAGSRLTVL.

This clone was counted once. In nucleotides, the CDR3 is TGTGCCAGCAGCCAAAGGAGAAGCTCTGGGGCCAACGTCCTGACTTTC. Translating it yields CASSQRRSSGANVLTF. The gene calls are TRBV3-1 (or the pseudogene TRBV3-2) and TRBJ2-6; D not certain. Per germline, CDR1 LGHDT and CDR2 YNNKEL (reference sequence). This CDR3 has 16 amino acids. V lost 2 bases, J lost 0 bases, and 8 bases lay in between.

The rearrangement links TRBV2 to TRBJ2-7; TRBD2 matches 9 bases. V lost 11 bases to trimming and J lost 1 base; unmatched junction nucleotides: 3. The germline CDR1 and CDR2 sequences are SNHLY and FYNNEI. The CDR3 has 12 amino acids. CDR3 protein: CAGGGESYEQYF. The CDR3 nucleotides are TGTGCCGGCGGGGGGGAATCCTACGAGCAGTACTTC. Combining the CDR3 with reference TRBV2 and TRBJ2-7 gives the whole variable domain EPEVTQTPSHQVTQMGQEVILRCVPISNHLYFYWYRQILGQKVEFLVSFYNNEISEKSEIFDDQFSVERPDGSNFTLKIRSTKLEDSAMYFCAGGGESYEQYFGPGTRLTVT.

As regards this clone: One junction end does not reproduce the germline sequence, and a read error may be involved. DNA of the CDR3: TGTGCCAGTAAAGTGGGCGGGGGCCCGGAGGAGAGCCAGTACTTC. It codes for CASKVGGGPEESQYF. The chain employs TRBV19 and TRBJ2-5; D is possibly TRBD2 (7 bases). This CDR3 comprises 15 residues. The germline V gene has CDR1 LNHDA and CDR2 SQIVND (reference sequence).

CDR3 in DNA: TGTGCCAGCAGCCAAGATTATTGGTCTAGCGGGGGCCTTCGGGATACGCAGTATTTT. It yields the protein CASSQDYWSSGGLRDTQYF. The rearrangement uses TRBV4-2 and TRBJ2-3; the match to TRBD2 covers 10 bases. The CDR3 contains 19 residues. V was clipped by 0 bases and J by 6 bases; unmatched bases: 15. CDR1 and CDR2 (germline): LGHNA, YNFKEQ.

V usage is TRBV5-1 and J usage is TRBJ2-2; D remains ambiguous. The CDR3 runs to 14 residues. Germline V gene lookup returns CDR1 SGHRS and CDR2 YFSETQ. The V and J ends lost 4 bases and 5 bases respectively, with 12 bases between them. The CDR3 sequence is CASSLTLGTGELFF. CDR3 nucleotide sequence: TGCGCCAGCAGCCTAACCCTCGGGACCGGGGAGCTGTTTTTT.

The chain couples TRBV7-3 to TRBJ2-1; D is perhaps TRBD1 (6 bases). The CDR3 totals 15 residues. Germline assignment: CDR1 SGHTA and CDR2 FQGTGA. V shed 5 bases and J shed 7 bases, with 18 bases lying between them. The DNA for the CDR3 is TGTGCCAGCAGCCCTAAGGGGGTGGGCACGAATGAGCAGTTCTTC. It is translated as CASSPKGVGTNEQFF.

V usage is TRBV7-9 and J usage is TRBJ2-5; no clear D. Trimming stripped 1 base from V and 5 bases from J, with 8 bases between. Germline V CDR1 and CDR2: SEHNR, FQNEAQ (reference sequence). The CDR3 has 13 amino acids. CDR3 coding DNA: TGTGCCAGCAGCTTAGAACCTGAGGAGACCCAGTACTTC. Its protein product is CASSLEPEETQYF.

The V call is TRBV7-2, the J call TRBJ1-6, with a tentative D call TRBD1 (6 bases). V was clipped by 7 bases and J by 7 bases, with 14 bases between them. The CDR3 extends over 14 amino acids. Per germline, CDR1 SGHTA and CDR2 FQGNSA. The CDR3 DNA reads TGTGCCAGCACCCGAACAGGGTTCAATTCACCCCTCCACTTT. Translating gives CASTRTGFNSPLHF.

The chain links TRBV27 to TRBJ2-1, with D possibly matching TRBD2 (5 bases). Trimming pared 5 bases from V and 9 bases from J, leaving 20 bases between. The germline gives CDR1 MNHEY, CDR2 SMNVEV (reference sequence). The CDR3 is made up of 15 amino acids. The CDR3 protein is CASSLLLDVRGEQFF. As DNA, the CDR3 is TGTGCCAGCAGTCTACTCCTCGATGTCCGGGGTGAGCAGTTCTTC.

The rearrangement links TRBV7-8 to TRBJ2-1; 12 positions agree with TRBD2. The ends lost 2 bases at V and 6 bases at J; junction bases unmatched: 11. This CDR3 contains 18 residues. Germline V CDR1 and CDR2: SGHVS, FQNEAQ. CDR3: CASSLIGPSGGAGNEQFF. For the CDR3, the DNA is TGTGCCAGCAGCTTAATCGGTCCTAGCGGGGGGGCCGGCAATGAGCAGTTCTTC.

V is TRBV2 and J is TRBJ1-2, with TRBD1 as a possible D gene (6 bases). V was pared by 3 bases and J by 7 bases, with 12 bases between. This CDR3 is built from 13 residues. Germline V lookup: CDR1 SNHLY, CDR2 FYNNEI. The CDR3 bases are TGTGCCAGCAGTGAGGACAGCAGAGGTGGCTACACCTTC. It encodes CASSEDSRGGYTF.

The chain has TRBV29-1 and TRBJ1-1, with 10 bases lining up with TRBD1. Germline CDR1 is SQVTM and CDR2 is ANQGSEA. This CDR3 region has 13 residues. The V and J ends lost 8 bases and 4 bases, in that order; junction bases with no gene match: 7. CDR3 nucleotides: TGCAGCACGCGACAGGGGGCTGGCACTGAAGCTTTCTTT. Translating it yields CSTRQGAGTEAFF.

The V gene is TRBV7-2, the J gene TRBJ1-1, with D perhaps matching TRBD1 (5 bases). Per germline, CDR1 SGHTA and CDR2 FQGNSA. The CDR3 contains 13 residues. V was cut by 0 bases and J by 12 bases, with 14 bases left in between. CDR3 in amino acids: CASSLARQGGTFF. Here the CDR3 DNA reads TGTGCCAGCAGCTTAGCGCGGCAGGGCGGGACTTTCTTT.